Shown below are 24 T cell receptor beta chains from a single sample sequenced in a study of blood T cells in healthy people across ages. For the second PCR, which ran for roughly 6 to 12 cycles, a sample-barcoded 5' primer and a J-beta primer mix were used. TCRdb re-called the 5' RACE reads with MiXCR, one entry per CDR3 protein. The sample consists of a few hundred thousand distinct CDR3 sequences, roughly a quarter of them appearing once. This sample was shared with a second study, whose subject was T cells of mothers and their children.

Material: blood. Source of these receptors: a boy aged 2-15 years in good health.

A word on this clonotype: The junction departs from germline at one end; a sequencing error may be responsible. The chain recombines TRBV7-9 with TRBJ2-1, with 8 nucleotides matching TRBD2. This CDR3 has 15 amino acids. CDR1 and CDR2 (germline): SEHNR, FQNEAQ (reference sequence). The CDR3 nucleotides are TGTGCCGGCAGCTTAGTAGGGCTAGCGGGCGACGAGCAGTTCTTC. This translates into CAGSLVGLAGDEQFF.

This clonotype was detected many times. The CDR3 loop is CASSFGQDGDIQYF. Here the CDR3 DNA reads TGTGCCAGCAGTTTCGGACAGGACGGGGACATTCAGTACTTC. The gene calls are TRBV12-3 or TRBV12-4 and TRBJ2-4, with 7 positions matching TRBD1. Trimming cost V 3 bases and J 8 bases; bases outside gene matches: 7. CDR3 size: 14 residues.

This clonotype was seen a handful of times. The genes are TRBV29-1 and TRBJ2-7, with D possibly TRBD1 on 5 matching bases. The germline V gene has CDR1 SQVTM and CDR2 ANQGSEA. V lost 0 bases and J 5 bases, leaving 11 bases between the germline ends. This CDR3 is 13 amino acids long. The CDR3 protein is CSVEEGREHEQYF. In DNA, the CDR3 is TGCAGCGTTGAAGAGGGCAGGGAACACGAGCAGTACTTC.

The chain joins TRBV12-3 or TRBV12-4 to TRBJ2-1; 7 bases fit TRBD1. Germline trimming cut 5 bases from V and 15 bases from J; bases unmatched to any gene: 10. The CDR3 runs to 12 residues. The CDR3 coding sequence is TGTGCCAGCAGTGGCAACAGGGGATACGCGTTCTTC. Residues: CASSGNRGYAFF.

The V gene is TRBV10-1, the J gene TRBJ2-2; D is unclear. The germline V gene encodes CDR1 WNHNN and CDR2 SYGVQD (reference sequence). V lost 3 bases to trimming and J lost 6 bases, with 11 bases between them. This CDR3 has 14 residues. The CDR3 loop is CASSELSGSGELFF. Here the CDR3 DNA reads TGCGCCAGCAGTGAACTCAGTGGCTCCGGGGAGCTGTTTTTT.

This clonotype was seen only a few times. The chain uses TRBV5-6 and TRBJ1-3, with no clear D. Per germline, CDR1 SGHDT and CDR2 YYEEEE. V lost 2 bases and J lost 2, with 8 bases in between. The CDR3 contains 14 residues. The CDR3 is CASSFDVAGNTIYF. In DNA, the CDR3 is TGTGCCAGCAGCTTTGACGTGGCTGGAAACACCATATATTTT.

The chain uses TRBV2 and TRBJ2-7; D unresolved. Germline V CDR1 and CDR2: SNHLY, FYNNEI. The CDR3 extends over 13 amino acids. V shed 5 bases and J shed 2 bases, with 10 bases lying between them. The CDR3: CASSISAAYEQYF. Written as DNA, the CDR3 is TGTGCCAGCAGTATCAGCGCGGCCTACGAGCAGTACTTC. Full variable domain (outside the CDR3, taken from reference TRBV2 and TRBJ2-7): EPEVTQTPSHQVTQMGQEVILRCVPISNHLYFYWYRQILGQKVEFLVSFYNNEISEKSEIFDDQFSVERPDGSNFTLKIRSTKLEDSAMYFCASSISAAYEQYFGPGTRLTVT.

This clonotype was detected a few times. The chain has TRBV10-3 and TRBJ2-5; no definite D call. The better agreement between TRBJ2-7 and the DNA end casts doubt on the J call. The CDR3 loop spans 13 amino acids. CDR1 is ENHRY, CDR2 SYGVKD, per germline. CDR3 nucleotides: TGTGCCATCAGTGCCAGCCTCTCCTACGAGCAGTACTTC. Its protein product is CAISASLSYEQYF.

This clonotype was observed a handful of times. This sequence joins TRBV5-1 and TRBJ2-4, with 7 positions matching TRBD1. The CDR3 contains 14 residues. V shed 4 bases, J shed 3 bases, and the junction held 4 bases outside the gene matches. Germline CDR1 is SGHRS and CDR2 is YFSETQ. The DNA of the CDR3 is TGCGCCAGCAGCGCCGGGACAGACAAAAACATTCAGTACTTC. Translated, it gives CASSAGTDKNIQYF.

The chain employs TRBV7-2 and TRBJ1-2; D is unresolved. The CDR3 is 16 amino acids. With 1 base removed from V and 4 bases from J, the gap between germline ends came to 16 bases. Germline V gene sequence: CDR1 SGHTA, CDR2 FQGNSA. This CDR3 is CASSLEPGRPSYGYTF. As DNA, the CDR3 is TGTGCCAGCAGCTTAGAGCCAGGCAGGCCCAGCTATGGCTACACCTTC.

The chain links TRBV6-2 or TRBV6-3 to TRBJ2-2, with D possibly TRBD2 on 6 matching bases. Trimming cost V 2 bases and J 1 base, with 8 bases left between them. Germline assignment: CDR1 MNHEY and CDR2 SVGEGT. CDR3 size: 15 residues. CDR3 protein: CASSYLSGNTGELFF. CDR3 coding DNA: TGTGCCAGCAGTTACCTTAGCGGGAACACCGGGGAGCTGTTTTTT.

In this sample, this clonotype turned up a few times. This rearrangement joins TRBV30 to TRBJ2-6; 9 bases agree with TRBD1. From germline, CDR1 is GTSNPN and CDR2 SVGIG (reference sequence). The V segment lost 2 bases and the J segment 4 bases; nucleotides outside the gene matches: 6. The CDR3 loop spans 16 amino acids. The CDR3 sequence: CAWSLGQGTGANVLTF. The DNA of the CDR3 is TGTGCCTGGAGTCTGGGACAGGGTACAGGGGCCAACGTCCTGACTTTC.

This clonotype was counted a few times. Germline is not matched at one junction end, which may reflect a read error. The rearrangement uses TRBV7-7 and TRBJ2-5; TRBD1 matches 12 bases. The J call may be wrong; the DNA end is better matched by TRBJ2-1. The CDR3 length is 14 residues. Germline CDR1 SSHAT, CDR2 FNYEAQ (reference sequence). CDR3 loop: CASSKGTGGREQFF. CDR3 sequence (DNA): TGTGCTAGCAGCAAAGGGACAGGGGGCCGGGAGCAGTTCTTC.

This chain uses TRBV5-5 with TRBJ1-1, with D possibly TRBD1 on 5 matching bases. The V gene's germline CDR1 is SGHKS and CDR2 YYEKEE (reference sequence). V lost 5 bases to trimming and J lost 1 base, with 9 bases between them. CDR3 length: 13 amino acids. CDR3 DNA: TGTGCCAGCAGTGGACATCCGAACACTGAAGCTTTCTTT. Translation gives CASSGHPNTEAFF. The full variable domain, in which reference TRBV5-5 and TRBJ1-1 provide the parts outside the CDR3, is DAGVTQSPTHLIKTRGQQVTLRCSPISGHKSVSWYQQVLGQGPQFIFQYYEKEERGRGNFPDRFSARQFPNYSSELNVNALLLGDSALYLCASSGHPNTEAFFGQGTRLTVV.

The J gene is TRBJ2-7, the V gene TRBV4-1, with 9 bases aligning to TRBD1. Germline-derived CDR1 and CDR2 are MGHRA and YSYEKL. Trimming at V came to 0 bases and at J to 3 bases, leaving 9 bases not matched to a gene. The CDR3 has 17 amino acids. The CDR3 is CASSQDQDRGNVYEQYF. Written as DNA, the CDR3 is TGCGCCAGCAGCCAAGATCAGGACAGGGGAAATGTCTACGAGCAGTACTTC.

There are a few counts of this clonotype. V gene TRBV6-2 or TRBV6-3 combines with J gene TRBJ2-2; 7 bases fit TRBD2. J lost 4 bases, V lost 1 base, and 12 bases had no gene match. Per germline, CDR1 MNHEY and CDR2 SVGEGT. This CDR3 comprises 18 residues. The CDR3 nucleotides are TGTGCCAGCAGTTACTTTCCCCGAGGAGCGGGGATCACCGGGGAGCTGTTTTTT. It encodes CASSYFPRGAGITGELFF.

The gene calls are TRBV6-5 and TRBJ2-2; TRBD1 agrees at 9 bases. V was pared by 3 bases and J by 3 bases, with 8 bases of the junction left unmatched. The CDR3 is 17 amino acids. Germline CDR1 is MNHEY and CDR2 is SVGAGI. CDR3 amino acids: CASSYSTGGYYTGELFF. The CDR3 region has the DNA TGTGCCAGCAGTTATTCCACAGGGGGCTATTACACCGGGGAGCTGTTTTTT.

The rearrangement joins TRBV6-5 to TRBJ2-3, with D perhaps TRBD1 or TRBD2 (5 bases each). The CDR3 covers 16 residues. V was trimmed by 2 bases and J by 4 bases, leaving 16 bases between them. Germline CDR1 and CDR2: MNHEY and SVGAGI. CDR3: CASSYEGRLRPDTQYF. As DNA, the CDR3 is TGTGCCAGCAGTTACGAGGGACGTCTACGACCAGATACGCAGTATTTT.

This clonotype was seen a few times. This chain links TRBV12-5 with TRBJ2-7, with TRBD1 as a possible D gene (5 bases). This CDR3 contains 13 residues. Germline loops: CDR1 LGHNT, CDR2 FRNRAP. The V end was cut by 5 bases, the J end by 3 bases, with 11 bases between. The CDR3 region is CASGPDIIYEQYF. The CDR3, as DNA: TGTGCTAGTGGTCCGGACATCATCTACGAGCAGTACTTC.

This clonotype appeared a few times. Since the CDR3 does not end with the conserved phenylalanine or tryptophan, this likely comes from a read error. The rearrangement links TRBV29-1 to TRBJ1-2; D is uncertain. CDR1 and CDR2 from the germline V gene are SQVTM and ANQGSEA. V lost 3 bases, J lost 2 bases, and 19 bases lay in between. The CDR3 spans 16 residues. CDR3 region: CSVERTTSLINYGYTL. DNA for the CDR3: TGCAGCGTTGAGAGGACGACCTCCTTAATAAACTATGGCTACACCCTC.

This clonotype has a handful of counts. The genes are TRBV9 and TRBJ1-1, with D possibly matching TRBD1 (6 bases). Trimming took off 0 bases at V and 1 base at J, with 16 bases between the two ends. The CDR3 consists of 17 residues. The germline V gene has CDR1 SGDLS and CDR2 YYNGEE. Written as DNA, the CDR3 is TGTGCCAGCAGCGTAGGAGGGGGATGGGGGAAGAACACTGAAGCTTTCTTT. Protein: CASSVGGGWGKNTEAFF.

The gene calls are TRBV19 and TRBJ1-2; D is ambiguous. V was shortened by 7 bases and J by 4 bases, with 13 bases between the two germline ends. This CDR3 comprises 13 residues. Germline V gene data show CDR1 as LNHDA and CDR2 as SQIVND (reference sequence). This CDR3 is CASTRDMAYGYTF. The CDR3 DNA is TGTGCCAGTACCCGGGATATGGCCTATGGCTACACCTTC.

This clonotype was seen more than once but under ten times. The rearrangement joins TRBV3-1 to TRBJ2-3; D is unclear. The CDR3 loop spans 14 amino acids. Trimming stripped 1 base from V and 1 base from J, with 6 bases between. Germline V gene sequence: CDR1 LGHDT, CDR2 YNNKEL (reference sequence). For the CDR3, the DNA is TGTGCCAGCAGCCAAGTAAGCGGCACAGATACGCAGTATTTT. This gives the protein CASSQVSGTDTQYF.

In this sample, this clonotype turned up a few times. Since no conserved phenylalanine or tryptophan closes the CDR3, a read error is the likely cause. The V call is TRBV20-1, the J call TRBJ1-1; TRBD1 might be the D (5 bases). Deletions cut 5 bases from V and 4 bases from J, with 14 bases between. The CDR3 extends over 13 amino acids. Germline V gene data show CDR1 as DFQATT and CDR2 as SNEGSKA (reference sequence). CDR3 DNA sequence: TGCAGTGCTTCGGACACCTATGGCACTGAAGCTTTCTCT. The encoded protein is CSASDTYGTEAFS.